One sample yielded the 30 T cell receptor beta chains listed below, sequenced in a study of T cells in Graves' hyperthyroidism and ophthalmopathy (dated by TCRdb to the late 2010s). Receptor libraries were prepared by multiplex PCR. The instrument given in TCRdb is Illumina HiSeq 2000. Amplification of TCR beta CDR3 regions was carried out from RNA transcripts. The first round of RT-PCR for the TCR CDR3 was performed with the HTBI primer set and the Qiagen OneStep RT-PCR kit. TCRdb itself trimmed the public reads at Q25 with fastp, ran MiXCR and retained productive beta chains. Merged by CDR3 protein, the rows form single entries marked with the most common genes and DNA. This sample is represented by around 700,000 distinct CDR3 sequences; 18% of them were singletons. The ten largest clones represent over 15% of the sample. The sample taken for sequencing was blood. Receptors originate from a woman aged 50 to 60 with Graves' hyperthyroidism that later progressed to Graves' ophthalmopathy.

CDR3 loop: CASSYDRADQPQHF. The CDR3 coding sequence is TGTGCCAGCAGTTACGACAGGGCTGATCAGCCCCAGCATTTT. V gene TRBV12-3 or TRBV12-4 combines with J gene TRBJ1-5; the match to TRBD1 covers 7 bases. With 4 bases clipped from V and 5 bases from J, the junction kept 5 bases outside the gene matches. This CDR3 is built from 14 residues.

This chain links TRBV7-9 with TRBJ1-1; D remains ambiguous. The germline V gene has CDR1 SEHNR and CDR2 FQNEAQ (reference sequence). CDR3 size: 12 residues. The V and J ends lost 4 bases and 3 bases respectively, with 6 bases between them. CDR3 protein: CASSWDDTEAFF. The CDR3 bases are TGTGCCAGCAGCTGGGATGACACTGAAGCTTTCTTT.

This clonotype showed up just a few times. This chain joins TRBV25-1 and TRBJ1-2; TRBD1 matches at 9 bases. The CDR3 loop spans 19 amino acids. V dropped 5 bases and J dropped 5; count of bases not matched to a gene: 21. CDR1 and CDR2 from the germline V gene are MGHDK and SYGVNS. CDR3 sequence reads: CASSPHPGQGPLDRYGYTF. CDR3 in DNA: TGTGCCAGCAGTCCGCACCCGGGACAGGGACCCCTAGACCGATATGGCTACACCTTC.

This clonotype was recorded many times. The chain combines TRBV7-9 with TRBJ2-7; D could derive from TRBD1 or TRBD2 (5 bases each). Germline CDR1 reads SEHNR; CDR2 reads FQNEAQ (reference sequence). V lost 5 bases and J 0 bases, leaving 17 bases between the germline ends. The CDR3 extends over 16 amino acids. The CDR3 DNA reads TGTGCCAGCAGCAGACCCTCCGGGGCCCTCTCCTACGAGCAGTACTTC. It codes for CASSRPSGALSYEQYF.

The chain links TRBV20-1 to TRBJ2-3, with 14 bases lining up with TRBD2. Germline V gene data show CDR1 as DFQATT and CDR2 as SNEGSKA (reference sequence). The CDR3 length is 19 residues. V shed 6 bases and J 6 bases; nucleotides not matched to a gene: 20. The CDR3 sequence: CSATPLSPRLAGGPDTQYF. CDR3 nucleotide sequence: TGCAGTGCCACACCCCTCTCCCCGAGACTAGCGGGGGGGCCGGATACGCAGTATTTT.

The chain links TRBV29-1 to TRBJ2-1; 13 bases fit TRBD2. There are 18 residues in the CDR3. CDR1 is SQVTM, CDR2 ANQGSEA, per germline. The V and J ends lost 0 bases and 7 bases, in that order; junction bases with no gene match: 12. This CDR3 is CSVEEELAGGPIWNEQFF. Written as DNA, the CDR3 is TGCAGCGTTGAAGAAGAACTAGCGGGGGGGCCGATATGGAATGAGCAGTTCTTC.

V gene TRBV2 combines with J gene TRBJ2-1; D ambiguous. V was trimmed by 11 bases and J by 2 bases, leaving 13 bases between them. The CDR3 loop spans 13 amino acids. The germline V gene has CDR1 SNHLY and CDR2 FYNNEI. The CDR3 spells CADWSGTYNEQFF. CDR3 nucleotides: TGTGCCGACTGGTCAGGCACCTACAATGAGCAGTTCTTC.

The chain employs TRBV7-9 and TRBJ2-6; TRBD1 might be the D (5 bases). CDR3 length equals 17 residues. Germline-derived CDR1 and CDR2 are SEHNR and FQNEAQ (reference sequence). V lost 5 bases and J lost 0, with 14 bases in between. CDR3 sequence (DNA): TGTGCCAGCAGCCCAGGAACCGACAGCTCTGGGGCCAACGTCCTGACTTTC. Translation gives CASSPGTDSSGANVLTF.

The chain is built from TRBV24-1 and TRBJ1-1; D possibly corresponds to TRBD1 (6 bases). The CDR3 runs 12 residues. The germline CDR1 and CDR2 sequences are KGHDR and SFDVKD. The V end lost 7 bases, the J end lost 3 bases, and 8 bases lay between the germline ends. CDR3 bases: TGTGCCACCAGGGAGGGGGACACTGAAGCTTTCTTT. This gives the protein CATREGDTEAFF.

At least ten counts were recorded for this clonotype. V usage is TRBV3-1 and J usage is TRBJ1-1; D not certain. This CDR3 has 14 residues. V was clipped by 2 bases and J by 0 bases, with 7 bases between them. Germline V gives CDR1 LGHDT, CDR2 YNNKEL (reference sequence). For the CDR3, the DNA is TGTGCCAGCAGCCAAAGGCAGATGAACACTGAAGCTTTCTTT. It yields the protein CASSQRQMNTEAFF. The full variable domain, in which reference TRBV3-1 and TRBJ1-1 provide the parts outside the CDR3, is DTAVSQTPKYLVTQMGNDKSIKCEQNLGHDTMYWYKQDSKKFLKIMFSYNNKELIINETVPNRFSPKSPDKAHLNLHINSLELGDSAVYFCASSQRQMNTEAFFGQGTRLTVV.

This chain uses TRBV3-1 with TRBJ2-7; 7 nucleotides match TRBD1. This CDR3 is built from 14 residues. Germline values: CDR1 LGHDT, CDR2 YNNKEL (reference sequence). V shed 4 bases and J 3 bases; nucleotides not matched to a gene: 6. CDR3 DNA: TGTGCCAGCAGCCGGATCACAGGGGTCTACGAGCAGTACTTC. It codes for CASSRITGVYEQYF.

This chain uses TRBV9 with TRBJ1-5; D ambiguous. The CDR3 totals 14 residues. From germline, CDR1 is SGDLS and CDR2 YYNGEE. The V end was cut by 4 bases, the J end by 7 bases, with 15 bases between. The CDR3 coding sequence is TGTGCCAGCAGCCCTGCCCGGGGTGGGCAGCCCCAGCATTTT. It specifies CASSPARGGQPQHF.

The DNA for the CDR3 is TGTGCCACCAGCAGAGATCTCGTTTCAACTAATGAAAAACTGTTTTTT. It translates to CATSRDLVSTNEKLFF. The rearrangement links TRBV15 to TRBJ1-4; D is uncertain. There are 16 residues in the CDR3. CDR1 is LNHNV and CDR2 is YYDKDF in the germline V gene (reference sequence). Trimming left V 0 bases short and J 0 bases short, with 8 bases between.

This chain links TRBV12-3 or TRBV12-4 with TRBJ1-1, with a possible D match to TRBD1 (6 bases). The CDR3 has 14 residues. The V and J ends lost 6 bases and 2 bases respectively, with 13 bases between them. The CDR3 coding sequence is TGTGCCAGCAGGAAGGGGGTTTCCAACACTGAAGCTTTCTTT. Amino acids: CASRKGVSNTEAFF.

CDR3 sequence (DNA): TGCAGTGCTAGAGATTGGACCGGGACAGGGGGCTCTGGAAACACCATATATTTT. It translates to CSARDWTGTGGSGNTIYF. The chain joins TRBV20-1 to TRBJ1-3; 11 bases align to TRBD1. Germline trimming cut 0 bases from V and 0 bases from J; bases unmatched to any gene: 7. Germline V gives CDR1 DFQATT, CDR2 SNEGSKA (reference sequence). This CDR3 region has 18 residues.

The chain uses TRBV29-1 and TRBJ2-3, with 7 bases matching TRBD1. With V trimmed by 3 bases and J by 6 bases, 3 bases remained unmatched. The CDR3 consists of 12 residues. Germline V lookup: CDR1 SQVTM, CDR2 ANQGSEA. This CDR3 is CSVDQQGDTQYF. Written as DNA, the CDR3 is TGCAGCGTTGACCAACAGGGGGATACGCAGTATTTT.

This clonotype was observed a handful of times. The chain couples TRBV7-8 to TRBJ1-2, with D tentatively TRBD1 (5 bases). Germline-derived CDR1 and CDR2 are SGHVS and FQNEAQ. The length of the CDR3 is 14 residues. Trimming took 0 bases from V and 3 from J, leaving 8 bases between them. DNA for the CDR3: TGTGCCAGCAGCTTAGCGGGACTCGACTATGGCTACACCTTC. Protein sequence: CASSLAGLDYGYTF.

The gene calls are TRBV12-3 or TRBV12-4 and TRBJ2-3; TRBD2 matches 7 bases. CDR3 length: 14 amino acids. V lost 9 bases and J lost 8; bases outside the gene matches: 14. CDR3 sequence reads: CASLRRGFDITQYF. The CDR3 nucleotides are TGTGCCAGTCTAAGGCGGGGGTTCGACATTACGCAGTATTTT.

The chain combines TRBV3-1 with TRBJ1-2; D gene ambiguous. Per germline, CDR1 LGHDT and CDR2 YNNKEL (reference sequence). Between the trimmed V and J ends, which lost 6 bases and 4 bases, there was a span of 18 bases. The CDR3 runs 15 residues. The CDR3 DNA follows: TGTGCCAGCAGTGAAGTAGGCCTCACGCTCTATGGCTACACCTTC. It translates to CASSEVGLTLYGYTF.

This clonotype was seen at least ten times. The J gene is TRBJ1-1, the V gene TRBV3-1, with 7 bases lining up with TRBD1. Germline assignment: CDR1 LGHDT and CDR2 YNNKEL (reference sequence). The CDR3 consists of 14 residues. V trimming: 5 bases; J trimming: 5 bases; junction bases outside the gene matches: 8. Here the CDR3 DNA reads TGTGCCAGCAGCACCCGGGACAGTAGGACTGAAGCTTTCTTT. Translated: CASSTRDSRTEAFF.

This chain joins TRBV5-1 and TRBJ2-7; D might be TRBD1 or TRBD2, each matching 5 bases. Germline-derived CDR1 and CDR2 are SGHRS and YFSETQ. The V end was cut by 4 bases, the J end by 1 base, with 18 bases between. The CDR3 has 16 amino acids. The CDR3 region has the DNA TGCGCCAGCAGCCCGACTATCTCGACAGCATCCTACGAGCAGTACTTC. It is translated as CASSPTISTASYEQYF.

Comment on this clonotype: A much larger clone lies one base from this, so it may be a read error. The chain links TRBV20-1 to TRBJ1-1; no clear D. CDR1 and CDR2 (germline): DFQATT, SNEGSKA (reference sequence). CDR3 length equals 14 residues. Trimming pared 2 bases from V and 3 bases from J, leaving 13 bases between. Here the CDR3 reads CSARNDGRDTEAFF. In DNA, the CDR3 is TGCAGTGCTAGAAATGACGGGAGAGACACTGAAGCTTTCTTT.

Only a few counts were recorded for this clonotype. The chain has TRBV7-8 and TRBJ2-7, with 9 bases aligning to TRBD1. This CDR3 region has 15 residues. J was trimmed by 6 bases and V by 5 bases; bases with no gene match: 11. The germline gives CDR1 SGHVS, CDR2 FQNEAQ. CDR3 sequence (DNA): TGTGCCAGCAGCACCACCGGGACAGGGTCAGTCGAGCAGTACTTC. Residues: CASSTTGTGSVEQYF.

This chain uses TRBV19 with TRBJ1-1; D gene uncertain. V was clipped by 2 bases and J by 1 base, with 5 bases between them. Germline loops: CDR1 LNHDA, CDR2 SQIVND (reference sequence). The CDR3 runs 13 residues. Here the CDR3 reads CASSIQKNTEAFF. The CDR3 nucleotides read TGTGCCAGTAGTATACAGAAGAACACTGAAGCTTTCTTT.

V usage is TRBV20-1 and J usage is TRBJ1-5; 8 positions match TRBD1. The CDR3 spans 13 residues. Per germline, CDR1 DFQATT and CDR2 SNEGSKA (reference sequence). The junction had 6 bases not matched to a gene; V was cut back by 6 bases and J by 5 bases. The CDR3 nucleotides are TGCAGTGCGTACACAGGGGGTGATCAGCCCCAGCATTTT. Translating gives CSAYTGGDQPQHF.

The rearrangement uses TRBV24-1 and TRBJ2-1; 8 bases agree with TRBD1. This CDR3 is built from 15 residues. V lost 6 bases and J lost 6; bases outside the gene matches: 9. From germline, CDR1 is KGHDR and CDR2 SFDVKD. In DNA, the CDR3 is TGTGCCACCAGTCCCGGCGGACAGGGACTCAATGAGCAGTTCTTC. This encodes CATSPGGQGLNEQFF.

This clonotype turned up a few times. The CDR3 region is CASSRRGQGEGKLFF. The CDR3 DNA reads as TGTGCCAGCAGCAGACGGGGACAGGGTGAAGGAAAACTGTTTTTT. This rearrangement joins TRBV3-1 to TRBJ1-4, with TRBD1 matching over 9 bases. The CDR3 runs 15 residues. Germline V lookup: CDR1 LGHDT, CDR2 YNNKEL (reference sequence). The J segment lost 10 bases and the V segment lost 5 bases, leaving 11 bases of the junction unmatched.

The chain uses TRBV7-9 and TRBJ1-2, with 7 bases fitting TRBD1. Unmatched junction bases numbered 8, after V lost 0 bases and J lost 4 bases. From germline, CDR1 is SEHNR and CDR2 FQNEAQ (reference sequence). CDR3 size: 16 residues. The CDR3 DNA is TGTGCCAGCAGCTTAGCTGGGCAGGGGGTGGTCTATGGCTACACCTTC. Protein sequence: CASSLAGQGVVYGYTF.

This clonotype was picked up a small number of times. The rearrangement links TRBV12-3 or TRBV12-4 to TRBJ1-3; 9 bases line up with TRBD1. V lost 6 bases to trimming and J lost 4 bases; unmatched junction nucleotides: 4. The CDR3 covers 14 residues. The DNA of the CDR3 is TGTGCCAGCAGGCGACAGGGGGACGGAAACACCATATATTTT. It translates to CASRRQGDGNTIYF.

This clonotype was observed a handful of times. The chain employs TRBV11-2 and TRBJ1-2; maybe TRBD1 (6 bases). This CDR3 region has 15 residues. V was pared by 5 bases and J by 4 bases, with 17 bases between. The germline gives CDR1 SGHAT, CDR2 FQNNGV. CDR3 DNA sequence: TGTGCCAGCAGCCCCGTCGCGGGGGCCCTCTATGGCTACACCTTC. Protein sequence: CASSPVAGALYGYTF.